A single sample gave rise to the 27 T cell receptor beta chains below, sequenced in a study of blood T cell repertoires in COVID-19. TCRdb's table, derived via immunoSEQ multiplex PCR, lists solely in-frame clones and lacks some. The sample consists of hundreds of thousands of clones, 88% of them appearing once. The sample taken for sequencing was PBMCs or T cells enriched from blood (not recorded which). The receptor source for this set is a woman in her sixties in a cohort exposed to, infected with or recovered from COVID-19 (not recorded which).

This clone turned up a few times. V and J are TRBV6-4 and TRBJ2-7, with D tentatively TRBD1 (5 bases). Germline values: CDR1 MRHNA, CDR2 SNTAGT. CDR3 length: 18 residues. Trimming took 0 bases from V and 0 from J, leaving 18 bases between them. CDR3 amino acids: CASSDSGQLLRSSYEQYF. The CDR3 DNA reads TGTGCCAGCAGTGACTCGGGGCAGCTCCTCAGGAGCTCCTACGAGCAGTACTTC.

The chain uses TRBV11-3 and TRBJ2-3, with 7 bases that match TRBD1. CDR1 is SGHNT, CDR2 YENEEA, per germline. V trimming: 1 base; J trimming: 2 bases; junction bases outside the gene matches: 6. The CDR3 runs 16 residues. CDR3 nucleotide sequence: TGTGCCAGCAGCTTAGGCGTGACAGGGCACACAGATACGCAGTATTTT. It specifies CASSLGVTGHTDTQYF.

The chain carries TRBV12-3 or TRBV12-4 and TRBJ1-2, with TRBD1 matching over 7 bases. Trimming took 6 bases from V and 3 from J; bases not matched to a gene: 4. The CDR3 sequence is 13 residues long. The CDR3 is CASRTQGYYGYTF. The CDR3 coding sequence is TGTGCCAGCAGGACACAGGGGTACTATGGCTACACCTTC.

The chain joins TRBV27 to TRBJ2-1, with TRBD1 matching 10 bases. Trimming took 7 bases from V and 9 from J; bases not matched to a gene: 6. CDR3 size: 13 residues. In germline, CDR1 is MNHEY, CDR2 SMNVEV (reference sequence). CDR3 region: CASTDRGDGEQFF. The DNA of the CDR3 is TGTGCCAGCACGGACAGGGGGGACGGTGAGCAGTTCTTC.

CDR3 region: CASSSWTGTYEQYF. In DNA form, the CDR3 reads TGTGCCAGCAGCTCTTGGACAGGGACCTACGAGCAGTACTTC. The rearrangement joins TRBV7-2 to TRBJ2-7, with 8 bases that match TRBD1. The J segment lost 2 bases and the V segment lost 4 bases, leaving 4 bases of the junction unmatched. This CDR3 contains 14 residues. CDR1 and CDR2 from the germline V gene are SGHTA and FQGNSA.

This chain joins TRBV18 and TRBJ2-4; D might be TRBD2 (6 bases). Germline loops: CDR1 KGHSH, CDR2 LQKENI. CDR3 length equals 13 residues. The V gene lost 6 bases and the J gene lost 1 base, with 7 bases spanning the gap. CDR3 in DNA: TGTGCCAGCTCCGGGGGTGCCAAAAACATTCAGTACTTC. Translated: CASSGGAKNIQYF.

The chain combines TRBV24-1 with TRBJ1-1; a possible D gene is TRBD1 (5 bases). CDR1 KGHDR and CDR2 SFDVKD come from the germline V gene. Trimming stripped 5 bases from V and 4 bases from J, with 22 bases between. The CDR3 covers 17 residues. The CDR3 bases are TGTGCCACCAGTGTCGATATGCAGGGCTGGGGAAGCACTGAAGCTTTCTTT. It specifies CATSVDMQGWGSTEAFF.

The chain has TRBV2 and TRBJ1-1; D unresolved. The germline V gene has CDR1 SNHLY and CDR2 FYNNEI. This CDR3 contains 14 residues. Trimming took 4 bases from V and 2 from J, leaving 11 bases between them. The DNA of the CDR3 is TGTGCCAGCAGTGGACTCCTTTTTAACACTGAAGCTTTCTTT. Residues: CASSGLLFNTEAFF.

The V gene is TRBV9, the J gene TRBJ2-7; D possibly corresponds to TRBD2 (5 bases). The CDR3 sequence is 15 residues long. Germline loops: CDR1 SGDLS, CDR2 YYNGEE. Trimming stripped 5 bases from V and 0 bases from J, with 15 bases between. CDR3 amino acids: CASSPTRTPSYEQYF. The CDR3 DNA is TGTGCCAGCAGTCCGACAAGGACTCCCTCCTACGAGCAGTACTTC.

The chain recombines TRBV12-3 or TRBV12-4 with TRBJ1-1, with D maybe TRBD1 (5 bases). The CDR3 is made up of 13 amino acids. The germline V and J ends were trimmed by 3 bases and 5 bases, with 10 bases remaining between them. The CDR3 region is CASSLGQSTEAFF. DNA for the CDR3: TGTGCCAGCAGTTTGGGGCAGTCGACTGAAGCTTTCTTT.

This rearrangement joins TRBV9 to TRBJ2-1; 11 bases agree with TRBD2. Germline V gene sequence: CDR1 SGDLS, CDR2 YYNGEE. J gave up 5 bases and V 4 bases, and 11 bases lay outside the gene matches. The CDR3 extends over 17 amino acids. This CDR3 reads CASSPPSGTSGNNEQFF. In DNA form, the CDR3 reads TGTGCCAGCAGCCCACCCTCCGGGACTAGCGGAAACAATGAGCAGTTCTTC. The full variable domain, rest sourced from reference TRBV9 and TRBJ2-1, is DSGVTQTPKHLITATGQRVTLRCSPRSGDLSVYWYQQSLDQGLQFLIQYYNGEERAKGNILERFSAQQFPDLHSELNLSSLELGDSALYFCASSPPSGTSGNNEQFFGPGTRLTVL.

J is TRBJ2-5 and V is TRBV7-3, with D possibly being TRBD2 (6 bases). The ends were cut back, 0 bases at V and 2 bases at J, with 10 bases in the middle. The V gene's germline CDR1 is SGHTA and CDR2 FQGTGA. This CDR3 comprises 15 residues. The CDR3 here is CASSLTTSFQETQYF. CDR3 coding DNA: TGTGCCAGCAGCTTAACAACTAGCTTTCAAGAGACCCAGTACTTC.

The chain recombines TRBV5-4 with TRBJ1-1; a weak D match, TRBD1 (5 bases). Germline V lookup: CDR1 SGHNT, CDR2 YYREEE (reference sequence). The CDR3 spans 15 residues. The V gene lost 4 bases and the J gene lost 1 base, with 14 bases spanning the gap. The CDR3, as DNA: TGTGCCAGCAGCCTGACCTCCGGGGGGAACACTGAAGCTTTCTTT. This sequence encodes CASSLTSGGNTEAFF.

The J gene is TRBJ1-6, the V gene TRBV6-5; D is possibly TRBD1 (5 bases). V was clipped by 6 bases and J by 10 bases, with 19 bases between them. Germline values: CDR1 MNHEY, CDR2 SVGAGI. This CDR3 region has 15 residues. The CDR3 spells CASRPGLSQGSPLHF. CDR3 bases: TGTGCCAGCAGACCCGGGCTCTCCCAGGGCTCACCCCTCCACTTT.

This sequence joins TRBV30 and TRBJ1-4; a possible D gene is TRBD1 (5 bases). This CDR3 region has 13 residues. The germline V and J ends were trimmed by 3 bases and 8 bases, with 13 bases remaining between them. The V gene's germline CDR1 is GTSNPN and CDR2 SVGIG (reference sequence). The CDR3 is CAWRGGEGEKLFF. The CDR3 DNA is TGTGCCTGGAGGGGAGGGGAAGGAGAAAAACTGTTTTTT.

This chain uses TRBV2 with TRBJ2-2; 11 bases are a match to TRBD1. Germline assignment: CDR1 SNHLY and CDR2 FYNNEI. The V and J ends lost 10 bases and 2 bases, in that order; junction bases with no gene match: 6. The CDR3 runs to 15 residues. The CDR3 region has the DNA TGTGCCACAAGGGACAGGGGGGGTAACACCGGGGAGCTGTTTTTT. Protein: CATRDRGGNTGELFF. Using reference TRBV2 and TRBJ2-2 for the parts outside the CDR3, the full variable domain is EPEVTQTPSHQVTQMGQEVILRCVPISNHLYFYWYRQILGQKVEFLVSFYNNEISEKSEIFDDQFSVERPDGSNFTLKIRSTKLEDSAMYFCATRDRGGNTGELFFGEGSRLTVL.

The V call is TRBV4-1, the J call TRBJ1-6; 12 positions match TRBD1. The CDR3 is 16 residues long. Per germline, CDR1 MGHRA and CDR2 YSYEKL. J lost 7 bases, V lost 4 bases, and 5 bases had no gene match. The CDR3 is CASSLGQGAMNSPLHF. CDR3 nucleotides: TGCGCCAGCAGCCTGGGACAGGGGGCAATGAATTCACCCCTCCACTTT.

The chain is built from TRBV19 and TRBJ2-1; TRBD1 might be the D (6 bases). Trimming pared 2 bases from V and 12 bases from J, leaving 17 bases between. From germline, CDR1 is LNHDA and CDR2 SQIVND (reference sequence). The CDR3 is 14 amino acids. The CDR3 sequence: CASSIPEQGSGQFF. The CDR3 DNA sequence: TGTGCCAGTAGTATACCAGAACAGGGATCGGGGCAGTTCTTC. Drawing the rest from reference TRBV19 and TRBJ2-1, the complete variable domain is DGGITQSPKYLFRKEGQNVTLSCEQNLNHDAMYWYRQDPGQGLRLIYYSQIVNDFQKGDIAEGYSVSREKKESFPLTVTSAQKNPTAFYLCASSIPEQGSGQFFGPGTRLTVL.

This chain uses TRBV29-1 with TRBJ2-7; maybe TRBD2 (5 bases). CDR3 size: 13 residues. Between the trimmed V and J ends, which lost 1 base and 5 bases, there was a span of 12 bases. Germline CDR1 SQVTM, CDR2 ANQGSEA. CDR3 DNA: TGCAGCGTTGAAGGGGGAGAAGTTAACGAGCAGTACTTC. Its protein product is CSVEGGEVNEQYF.

A single count supports this clone. The CDR3 bases are TGTGCCAGCAGTTTAGGGACAGGGGTTGGCGAGCAGTACTTC. It translates to CASSLGTGVGEQYF. The V call is TRBV27, the J call TRBJ2-7; 10 bases align to TRBD1. Germline CDR1 MNHEY, CDR2 SMNVEV (reference sequence). The CDR3 is made up of 14 amino acids. The V segment lost 2 bases and the J segment 6 bases; nucleotides outside the gene matches: 4.

The rearrangement uses TRBV12-3 or TRBV12-4 and TRBJ1-4; D call uncertain. V was shortened by 3 bases and J by 5 bases, with 7 bases between the two germline ends. There are 13 residues in the CDR3. This chain's CDR3 is CASSFRGNEKLFF. In DNA, the CDR3 is TGTGCCAGCAGTTTTCGGGGAAATGAAAAACTGTTTTTT.

CDR3 DNA: TGTGCCAGCCCCTTACCTAGCGGTAGCTCCTACAATGAGCAGTTCTTC. Protein product: CASPLPSGSSYNEQFF. This chain connects TRBV27 to TRBJ2-1, with TRBD2 matching over 7 bases. V shed 8 bases, J shed 0 bases, and the junction held 10 bases outside the gene matches. This CDR3 region has 16 residues. CDR1 and CDR2 from the germline V gene are MNHEY and SMNVEV (reference sequence).

The chain uses TRBV6-4 and TRBJ2-1; TRBD2 matches 7 bases. CDR3 size: 15 residues. The V gene end was trimmed by 5 bases and the J gene end by 3 bases; junction bases not matched to a gene: 7. The germline CDR1 and CDR2 sequences are MRHNA and SNTAGT. CDR3 residues: CASSPRVAGYNEQFF. The CDR3 DNA is TGTGCCAGCAGTCCCAGGGTAGCGGGCTACAATGAGCAGTTCTTC.

The rearrangement joins TRBV19 to TRBJ1-5; 9 nucleotides line up with TRBD1. Trimming cost V 7 bases and J 5 bases; bases outside gene matches: 6. The CDR3 is 14 residues long. Germline V CDR1 and CDR2: LNHDA, SQIVND (reference sequence). The CDR3: CASTRTGVDQPQHF. DNA of the CDR3: TGTGCCAGTACCCGGACAGGGGTCGATCAGCCCCAGCATTTT.

The rearrangement links TRBV6-2 or TRBV6-3 to TRBJ2-3, with D possibly matching TRBD1 (7 bases). V was clipped by 0 bases and J by 1 base, with 14 bases between them. Germline V lookup: CDR1 MNHEY, CDR2 SVGEGT. CDR3 length: 17 amino acids. The CDR3 sequence: CASSYSRQGGRTDTQYF. In DNA, the CDR3 is TGTGCCAGCAGTTACTCTCGGCAGGGGGGTCGCACAGATACGCAGTATTTT.

J is TRBJ1-1 and V is TRBV23-1; a weak D match, TRBD1 (6 bases). TRBV23-1 is an ORF for which the function is uncertain. V was shortened by 10 bases and J by 5 bases, with 23 bases between the two germline ends. The CDR3 length is 15 residues. Written as DNA, the CDR3 is TGCGCCATCTCAACGAAGGGGGTACAAGGGACTGAAGCTTTCTTT. Amino acids: CAISTKGVQGTEAFF.

This clone was found a few times. The V gene is TRBV9, the J gene TRBJ2-1; a possible D gene is TRBD2 (5 bases). Deletions cut 0 bases from V and 8 bases from J, with 15 bases between. Germline V lookup: CDR1 SGDLS, CDR2 YYNGEE. This CDR3 spans 15 amino acids. This CDR3 is CASSVGGTSFDEQFF. CDR3 DNA sequence: TGTGCCAGCAGCGTAGGAGGTACTAGTTTCGATGAGCAGTTCTTC. Variable domain in full (rest from reference TRBV9 and TRBJ2-1): DSGVTQTPKHLITATGQRVTLRCSPRSGDLSVYWYQQSLDQGLQFLIQYYNGEERAKGNILERFSAQQFPDLHSELNLSSLELGDSALYFCASSVGGTSFDEQFFGPGTRLTVL.